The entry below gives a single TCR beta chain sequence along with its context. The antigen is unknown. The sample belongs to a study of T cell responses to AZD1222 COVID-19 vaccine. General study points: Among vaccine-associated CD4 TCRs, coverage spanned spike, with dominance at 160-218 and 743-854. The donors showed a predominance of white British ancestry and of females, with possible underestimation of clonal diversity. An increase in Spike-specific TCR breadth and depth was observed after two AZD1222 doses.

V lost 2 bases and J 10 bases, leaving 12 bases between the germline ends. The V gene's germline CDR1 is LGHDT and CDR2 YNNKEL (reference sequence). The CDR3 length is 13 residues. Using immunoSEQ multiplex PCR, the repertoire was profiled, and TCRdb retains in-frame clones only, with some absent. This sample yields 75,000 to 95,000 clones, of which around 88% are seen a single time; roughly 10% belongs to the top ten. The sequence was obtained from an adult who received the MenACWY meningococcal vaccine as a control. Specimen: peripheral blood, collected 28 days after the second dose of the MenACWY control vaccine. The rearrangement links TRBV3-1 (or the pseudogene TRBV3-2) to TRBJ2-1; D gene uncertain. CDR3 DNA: TGTGCCAGCAGCCAATCGGGCGGTTTCGAGCAGTTCTTC. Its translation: CASSQSGGFEQFF.